Sequencing of this T cell receptor (beta chain) was carried out in a study of blood T cells in healthy people across ages. CDR3 length equals 14 residues. Per the germline V gene, CDR1 is SEHNR and CDR2 is FQNEAQ (reference sequence). V was trimmed by 5 bases and J by 7 bases, leaving 12 bases between them. Then a second PCR, running about 6 to 12 cycles, was carried out with a sample-barcoded 5' primer and a J-beta primer mix. Each cDNA was tagged by a template-switch adaptor containing 12 random nucleotides. MiXCR, run by TCRdb on the 5' RACE reads, gives a single entry per CDR3 protein. The table includes around 800,000 distinct CDR3 sequences, around 50% detected once.

The sample consisted of blood. This TCR was sampled from an elderly man in good health. The chain couples TRBV7-9 to TRBJ1-6; possibly TRBD1 for D (5 bases). CDR3 nucleotide sequence: TGTGCCAGCAGCCCACAGGTCTTAAATTCACCCCTCCACTTT. Its translation: CASSPQVLNSPLHF.